This T cell receptor (beta chain) was profiled in a study of blood T cell repertoires in COVID-19. Clones were read by immunoSEQ multiplex PCR, and TCRdb kept only the in-frame ones, dropping some. The sample holds some 380,000 clones, about 80% seen once. Trimming shortened V by 5 bases and J by 5 bases, and 16 bases separated the two germline ends. This CDR3 region has 15 residues. The germline gives CDR1 SGHAT, CDR2 FQNNGV. The chain joins TRBV11-2 to TRBJ1-5; D is unresolved. The sequence derives from a human donor with acute or convalescent COVID-19. The donor label of this sample is uncertain. The sample consisted of peripheral blood. Here the CDR3 reads CASSATSGFDQPQHF. The CDR3 DNA is TGTGCCAGCAGCGCGACGAGCGGGTTCGATCAGCCCCAGCATTTT.